This T cell receptor beta chain stems from a study of CD8 T cell repertoires and HIV-1 epitope variants. Study context: T cells were cultured for 9 to 10 days with cytokines added on days 3 and 7.

V was trimmed by 0 bases and J by 4 bases, leaving 13 bases between them. CDR1 and CDR2 from the germline V gene are SGHRS and YFSETQ. The CDR3 contains 16 residues. The table came from immunoSEQ multiplex PCR; TCRdb's copy has only in-frame clones and leaves some out. The data contain about 90,000 clones, almost 75% of them singletons. Study observations and caveats: The assay identified only TCR beta chains of antigen-proliferating T cells. About nine TCR beta clonotypes were antigen-specific, more than 5 apparently recognizing autologous or escape variants.

As to this clone: Its matching antigen is unknown.

The specimen was uncultured baseline CD8+ T cells from peripheral blood mononuclear cells (PBMCs). The rearrangement joins TRBV5-1 to TRBJ1-4, with D maybe TRBD1 (5 bases). This sequence was found in a male donor with HIV. For the CDR3, the DNA is TGCGCCAGCAGCTTGGACCCGGGGGAGGGTAATGAAAAACTGTTTTTT. This sequence encodes CASSLDPGEGNEKLFF. Together with reference TRBV5-1 and TRBJ1-4, the CDR3 gives the full variable domain: KAGVTQTPRYLIKTRGQQVTLSCSPISGHRSVSWYQQTPGQGLQFLFEYFSETQRNKGNFPGRFSGRQFSNSRSEMNVSTLELGDSALYLCASSLDPGEGNEKLFFGSGTQLSVL.